The sequence of this T cell receptor beta chain was determined in a study of shared clonotypes between healthy human individuals. Across the whole study: Those who served as donors were a couple of women and a few men between the ages of 18 and 49.

With respect to this clone: Antigen unknown.

The method was immunoSEQ multiplex PCR; TCRdb's version includes in-frame clones alone and lacks a portion of them. The table records around 1.6 million clones, around 98% of them present only once. The study, taken as a whole, reports: Approximately 4.6% of naive CD4 clonotypes were shared across four donors. On the whole, naive subsets had larger estimated richness than memory subsets had.

This CDR3 has 14 amino acids. Between the trimmed V and J ends, which lost 0 bases and 6 bases, there was a span of 11 bases. Germline CDR1 reads SGHRS; CDR2 reads YFSETQ. Sample: naive CD4+ T cells sorted from blood. Subset specified: CD45RA+ positively selected. The sequence was collected from a man younger than 45 in good health. V usage is TRBV5-1 and J usage is TRBJ2-3; D gene unclear. This chain's CDR3 is CASSLVPDGDTQYF. As DNA, the CDR3 is TGCGCCAGCAGCTTGGTCCCGGATGGCGATACGCAGTATTTT.